The 27 T cell receptor beta chains presented below share a single source sample, sequenced in a study of T cell responses to AZD1222 COVID-19 vaccine. The method was immunoSEQ multiplex PCR; TCRdb's version includes in-frame clones alone and lacks a portion of them. The table includes approximately 150,000 clones, just over 90% detected once. This specimen consisted of peripheral blood, obtained 28 days after the second AZD1222 dose. All receptors come from an adult who received the AZD1222 COVID-19 vaccine.

This clone was counted only a few times. The V call is TRBV27, the J call TRBJ2-6; no firm D call. The length of the CDR3 is 15 residues. V lost 4 bases to trimming and J lost 0 bases, with 7 bases between them. Germline V gene data show CDR1 as MNHEY and CDR2 as SMNVEV (reference sequence). The CDR3: CASSSTFSGANVLTF. Written as DNA, the CDR3 is TGTGCCAGCAGTTCCACATTCTCTGGGGCCAACGTCCTGACTTTC.

The chain has TRBV6-4 and TRBJ1-2; weak D call: TRBD1 (5 bases). Trimming removed 3 bases from V and 5 bases from J, with 16 bases in between. The CDR3 covers 15 residues. From germline, CDR1 is MRHNA and CDR2 SNTAGT. The DNA of the CDR3 is TGTGCCAGCAGTGAAGCCCCAGGGAACGGTTATGGCTACACCTTC. It translates to CASSEAPGNGYGYTF.

This rearrangement joins TRBV7-2 to TRBJ2-7; TRBD1 is a possible D gene (6 bases). Per germline, CDR1 SGHTA and CDR2 FQGNSA. The CDR3 runs 13 residues. Trimming stripped 5 bases from V and 3 bases from J, with 11 bases between. CDR3 loop: CASSPQGNYEQYF. The DNA for the CDR3 is TGTGCCAGCAGCCCCCAGGGGAACTACGAGCAGTACTTC.

The chain couples TRBV7-9 to TRBJ2-6; D is possibly TRBD1 or TRBD2 (5 bases each). The CDR3 covers 17 residues. Germline V gene lookup returns CDR1 SEHNR and CDR2 FQNEAQ (reference sequence). V was shortened by 5 bases and J by 0 bases, with 14 bases between the two germline ends. The CDR3 DNA is TGTGCCAGCAGCAAAACCCAGGGAGTCTCTGGGGCCAACGTCCTGACTTTC. This translates into CASSKTQGVSGANVLTF.

This chain's CDR3 is CASSREDGGTEAFF. The DNA for the CDR3 is TGTGCCAGCAGCCGAGAGGACGGAGGTACTGAAGCTTTCTTT. The J gene is TRBJ1-1, the V gene TRBV4-2, with D hard to call. The CDR3 runs to 14 residues. V gave up 4 bases and J gave up 5 bases, with 14 bases separating them. From germline, CDR1 is LGHNA and CDR2 YNFKEQ.

The sample holds one count of this clone. The chain carries TRBV27 and TRBJ1-2; possible D gene TRBD1, 6 bases. Germline V gene data show CDR1 as MNHEY and CDR2 as SMNVEV (reference sequence). This CDR3 is 16 amino acids long. Between the trimmed V and J ends, which lost 6 bases and 3 bases, there was a span of 20 bases. The CDR3 region has the DNA TGTGCCAGCAGCCCAAAGGGGGACTCACCTTACTATGGCTACACCTTC. This gives the protein CASSPKGDSPYYGYTF.

The chain carries TRBV6-5 and TRBJ1-2; D possibly corresponds to TRBD1 (5 bases). The V gene's germline CDR1 is MNHEY and CDR2 SVGAGI. The length of the CDR3 is 12 residues. V dropped 0 bases and J dropped 6 bases, with 5 bases sitting between them. CDR3: CASSYSGDGYTF. The CDR3 DNA sequence: TGTGCCAGCAGTTACTCGGGGGATGGCTACACCTTC.

The chain couples TRBV7-9 to TRBJ2-3; 8 bases are shared with TRBD2. Germline CDR1 SEHNR, CDR2 FQNEAQ (reference sequence). The CDR3 runs to 17 residues. The V gene end was trimmed by 6 bases and the J gene end by 2 bases; junction bases not matched to a gene: 13. In DNA, the CDR3 is TGTGCCAGCAGATCAATCGGGACGGGAGGGCTCACAGATACGCAGTATTTT. Amino acids: CASRSIGTGGLTDTQYF.

The chain links TRBV6-1 to TRBJ1-1, with TRBD1 as a possible D gene (6 bases). The V end was cut by 0 bases, the J end by 8 bases, with 10 bases between. Germline V gene data show CDR1 as MNHNS and CDR2 as SASEGT. This CDR3 is built from 13 residues. CDR3 in amino acids: CASSEALGQEAFF. The CDR3 nucleotides read TGTGCCAGCAGTGAAGCATTAGGACAGGAAGCTTTCTTT.

The V call is TRBV4-1, the J call TRBJ2-1; the match to TRBD2 covers 7 bases. Per the germline V gene, CDR1 is MGHRA and CDR2 is YSYEKL. V lost 0 bases and J lost 5; bases outside the gene matches: 7. CDR3 size: 16 residues. CDR3 amino acids: CASSQDPGLSNNEQFF. In DNA form, the CDR3 reads TGCGCCAGCAGCCAAGACCCGGGACTATCCAACAATGAGCAGTTCTTC.

The chain joins TRBV28 to TRBJ2-7; D unresolved. CDR3 size: 11 residues. Germline CDR1 and CDR2: MDHEN and SYDVKM. Deletions cut 6 bases from V and 7 bases from J, with 10 bases between. The CDR3 sequence is CASSPMGEQYF. The CDR3 DNA is TGTGCCAGCAGCCCTATGGGGGAGCAGTACTTC.

The rearrangement joins TRBV6-6 to TRBJ2-1, with TRBD2 matching 8 bases. The CDR3 length is 16 residues. The V gene's germline CDR1 is MNHNY and CDR2 SVGAGI (reference sequence). The J segment lost 0 bases and the V segment lost 5 bases, leaving 6 bases of the junction unmatched. The CDR3 protein is CASSTQRGSSYNEQFF. As DNA, the CDR3 is TGTGCCAGCAGTACCCAGCGGGGGAGCTCCTACAATGAGCAGTTCTTC.

The genes are TRBV13 and TRBJ1-2; D unclear. V was cut by 4 bases and J by 0 bases, with 6 bases left in between. Germline CDR1 reads PRHDT; CDR2 reads FYEKMQ (reference sequence). CDR3 length: 13 amino acids. In DNA form, the CDR3 reads TGTGCCAGCAGCTCCAGGACTAACTATGGCTACACCTTC. Its translation is CASSSRTNYGYTF.

The V gene is TRBV27, the J gene TRBJ2-3; no reliable D call. CDR3 length: 15 amino acids. V lost 3 bases and J 2 bases, leaving 12 bases between the germline ends. Germline CDR1 is MNHEY and CDR2 is SMNVEV (reference sequence). This chain's CDR3 is CASSLVRENTDTQYF. The DNA for the CDR3 is TGTGCCAGCAGTTTGGTTAGGGAAAACACAGATACGCAGTATTTT.

The chain carries TRBV3-1 (or the pseudogene TRBV3-2) and TRBJ2-1; D might be TRBD1 or TRBD2, each matching 5 bases. V was shortened by 4 bases and J by 3 bases, with 13 bases between the two germline ends. Germline CDR1 LGHDT, CDR2 YNNKEL (reference sequence). The CDR3 has 15 residues. CDR3 coding DNA: TGTGCCAGCAGCCTCCGGGGTCAGGGCTACAATGAGCAGTTCTTC. It translates to CASSLRGQGYNEQFF.

The rearrangement uses TRBV20-1 and TRBJ2-7; no firm D call. The CDR3 sequence is 14 residues long. Trimming pared 3 bases from V and 4 bases from J, leaving 16 bases between. Germline CDR1 reads DFQATT; CDR2 reads SNEGSKA (reference sequence). The CDR3 DNA reads as TGCAGTGCTAGTCAGCCCTCTAATTTTTACGAGCAGTACTTC. As protein: CSASQPSNFYEQYF.

CDR3 sequence (DNA): TGTGCCAGCACCCACCCTTCTGTGAGGTTGGAGTACACTGAAGCTTTCTTT. As protein: CASTHPSVRLEYTEAFF. The chain couples TRBV2 to TRBJ1-1; D call uncertain. Trimming shortened V by 7 bases and J by 3 bases, and 24 bases separated the two germline ends. The CDR3 spans 17 residues. Germline values: CDR1 SNHLY, CDR2 FYNNEI. Supplemented by reference TRBV2 and TRBJ1-1, the full variable domain reads EPEVTQTPSHQVTQMGQEVILRCVPISNHLYFYWYRQILGQKVEFLVSFYNNEISEKSEIFDDQFSVERPDGSNFTLKIRSTKLEDSAMYFCASTHPSVRLEYTEAFFGQGTRLTVV.

This rearrangement joins TRBV9 to TRBJ2-5; weak D call: TRBD1 (5 bases). The germline V gene encodes CDR1 SGDLS and CDR2 YYNGEE. The CDR3 is 15 residues long. The V end lost 0 bases, the J end lost 5 bases, and 14 bases lay between the germline ends. The CDR3 sequence: CASSVDPGPSETQYF. The CDR3 DNA sequence: TGTGCCAGCAGCGTAGACCCAGGGCCGTCGGAGACCCAGTACTTC.

The chain employs TRBV19 and TRBJ2-7; 7 nucleotides agree with TRBD1. The germline V gene encodes CDR1 LNHDA and CDR2 SQIVND (reference sequence). CDR3 length: 14 residues. V lost 3 bases and J lost 3; bases outside the gene matches: 5. CDR3 sequence: CASSMGQLNYEQYF. Written as DNA, the CDR3 is TGTGCCAGTAGTATGGGACAGCTAAACTACGAGCAGTACTTC.

The J gene is TRBJ2-1, the V gene TRBV7-9; no definite D call. Trimming pared 7 bases from V and 6 bases from J, leaving 16 bases between. Looked up from germline, CDR1 is SEHNR and CDR2 is FQNEAQ (reference sequence). This CDR3 has 14 residues. DNA for the CDR3: TGTGCCAGCACCGTTGATTGGACCACCAATGAGCAGTTCTTC. Its protein product is CASTVDWTTNEQFF.

V and J are TRBV7-2 and TRBJ2-3; D may be TRBD2 (6 bases). The CDR3 totals 15 residues. Trimming cost V 5 bases and J 4 bases, with 16 bases left between them. Germline CDR1 is SGHTA and CDR2 is FQGNSA. DNA of the CDR3: TGTGCCAGCAGCGCCGGGAGTTTAGTTGCAGATACGCAGTATTTT. It specifies CASSAGSLVADTQYF. The full variable domain, its missing parts supplied by reference TRBV7-2 and TRBJ2-3, is GAGVSQSPSNKVTEKGKDVELRCDPISGHTALYWYRQSLGQGLEFLIYFQGNSAPDKSGLPSDRFSAERTGGSVSTLTIQRTQQEDSAVYLCASSAGSLVADTQYFGPGTRLTVL.

V is TRBV19 and J is TRBJ2-7, with D possibly being TRBD1 (7 bases). The CDR3 is 15 amino acids. Germline V gene data show CDR1 as LNHDA and CDR2 as SQIVND (reference sequence). V shed 3 bases and J shed 2 bases, with 14 bases lying between them. In nucleotides, the CDR3 is TGTGCCAGTAGTATCGTCGCAGGGGGGACCTACGAGCAGTACTTC. As protein: CASSIVAGGTYEQYF.

The genes are TRBV7-9 and TRBJ1-2, with D uncertain. V lost 1 base and J 8 bases, leaving 11 bases between the germline ends. CDR3 length: 13 amino acids. The germline V gene has CDR1 SEHNR and CDR2 FQNEAQ (reference sequence). The CDR3 DNA is TGTGCCAGCAGCTTAGGGGAGGAGAAAGGCTACACCTTC. This encodes CASSLGEEKGYTF.

V is TRBV7-9 and J is TRBJ1-4, with TRBD1 matching 9 bases. The CDR3 sequence is 16 residues long. V trimming: 8 bases; J trimming: 6 bases; junction bases outside the gene matches: 13. Germline V gene data show CDR1 as SEHNR and CDR2 as FQNEAQ (reference sequence). In nucleotides, the CDR3 is TGTGCCAGCGCGGATGCACCGGGACAGGGTTATGAAAAACTGTTTTTT. It specifies CASADAPGQGYEKLFF.

The chain couples TRBV5-4 to TRBJ2-7; no reliable D call. The V end was cut by 2 bases, the J end by 6 bases, with 12 bases between. Per the germline V gene, CDR1 is SGHNT and CDR2 is YYREEE (reference sequence). The CDR3 length is 13 residues. The DNA of the CDR3 is TGTGCCAGCAGCTTCGCATCTGAGTCCGAGCAGTACTTC. Its translation is CASSFASESEQYF.

The chain links TRBV11-1 to TRBJ1-1, with no clear D. Germline V gives CDR1 SGHAT, CDR2 FQDESV (reference sequence). The V end was cut by 3 bases, the J end by 2 bases, with 4 bases between. The CDR3 has 12 amino acids. The CDR3 here is CASSLDNTEAFF. The CDR3 nucleotides read TGTGCCAGCAGCTTGGATAACACTGAAGCTTTCTTT.

This chain joins TRBV12-5 and TRBJ1-5, with 8 bases fitting TRBD1. CDR1 LGHNT and CDR2 FRNRAP come from the germline V gene. V shed 6 bases, J shed 5 bases, and the junction held 6 bases outside the gene matches. CDR3 length equals 14 residues. DNA for the CDR3: TGTGCTAGTGGGACAGGGGTCCCGGATCAGCCCCAGCATTTT. Amino acid sequence: CASGTGVPDQPQHF.